This TCR beta chain was identified in a study of blood T cells in healthy people across ages. Study-wide results and limits: Greater diversity and more naive CD4+ cells were seen in long-lived donors than in aged donors.

J lost 6 bases, V lost 1 base, and 8 bases had no gene match. Germline CDR1 DFQATT, CDR2 SNEGSKA (reference sequence). The CDR3 is 16 residues long. Comments on this clonotype: Its antigen is currently unknown.

Next came a second PCR, run for about 7 to 11 cycles, which used a sample-barcoded 5' primer along with a J-beta primer mix. TCRdb itself ran the 5' RACE reads through MiXCR, one entry per CDR3 protein. The table lists roughly 1,500,000 distinct CDR3 sequences, roughly 30% of them singletons. The chain carries TRBV20-1 and TRBJ2-3; TRBD2 aligns across 12 bases. The TCR comes from a woman younger than 45 in good health. Sequencing was performed on blood. This chain's CDR3 is CSARVLTSGGKDTQYF. The DNA for the CDR3 is TGCAGTGCTAGAGTCCTAACTAGCGGGGGGAAGGATACGCAGTATTTT.